These 31 T cell receptor beta chains were sequenced from one sample in a study of tumor and adjacent non-tumor tissue in lung cancer. No cell sorting was done before RNA was extracted from the tissue. More than 3 cm separated this lung sample from the edge of the tumor. TCRbeta libraries were built with three rounds of nested PCR, modified from ARM-PCR. MiXCR was run by TCRdb on the multiplex PCR reads, yielding one entry per CDR3 protein. The sample consists of about 60,000 distinct CDR3 sequences, over 60% of them appearing once. The specimen sequenced was distant non-tumor lung tissue. These receptors were taken from a man aged 65 to 85 with non-small cell lung cancer.

This clonotype was counted at least ten times. V gene TRBV2 combines with J gene TRBJ1-4; maybe TRBD1 (5 bases). V was shortened by 5 bases and J by 8 bases, with 9 bases between the two germline ends. The CDR3 is 12 residues long. Germline V gives CDR1 SNHLY, CDR2 FYNNEI. CDR3 region: CASSLDREKLFF. CDR3 DNA: TGTGCCAGCAGTCTCGACAGAGAAAAACTGTTTTTT.

This clonotype was picked up one time. This rearrangement joins TRBV29-1 to TRBJ2-3, with D uncertain. The CDR3 sequence is 13 residues long. CDR1 is SQVTM, CDR2 ANQGSEA, per germline. Trimming took off 2 bases at V and 11 bases at J, with 17 bases between the two ends. The CDR3 region is CSVEPERLDLQYF. Here the CDR3 DNA reads TGCAGCGTTGAACCGGAAAGGCTAGATTTGCAGTATTTT.

This rearrangement joins TRBV11-2 to TRBJ2-5, with 7 bases lining up with TRBD1. J was trimmed by 7 bases and V by 5 bases; bases with no gene match: 7. The CDR3 spans 13 residues. The V gene's germline CDR1 is SGHAT and CDR2 FQNNGV. The chain's CDR3 is CASSQGQDLTQYF. The CDR3 nucleotides read TGTGCCAGCAGCCAAGGACAGGACTTGACCCAGTACTTC.

A note on this clonotype: A read error may explain this, as a much larger clone is one base away. This chain joins TRBV30 and TRBJ1-1; tentatively, D is TRBD1 (5 bases). This CDR3 has 13 residues. Per germline, CDR1 GTSNPN and CDR2 SVGIG (reference sequence). The CDR3 nucleotides are TGTACCTGGAGTATTGGGGGGGTCACTGAAGCTTTCTTT. This gives the protein CTWSIGGVTEAFF.

On this clonotype itself: The junction and the germline gene differ at one end; a read error may be behind it. The chain joins TRBV11-1 to TRBJ2-1, with a possible D match to TRBD1 (6 bases). Per the germline V gene, CDR1 is SGHAT and CDR2 is FQDESV (reference sequence). The CDR3 length is 14 residues. The CDR3 sequence is CASSPRTEVDEQFF. DNA for the CDR3: TGCGCCAGCAGTCCCCGGACAGAGGTGGATGAACAGTTCTTC.

The table lists this clonotype with a count of one. V usage is TRBV15 and J usage is TRBJ2-1; a weak D match, TRBD1 (8 bases). CDR1 is LNHNV, CDR2 YYDKDF, per germline (reference sequence). CDR3 length equals 15 residues. V gave up 3 bases and J gave up 15 bases, with 24 bases separating them. The CDR3 sequence is CATSRPDTGGGSRFF. The DNA of the CDR3 is TGTGCCACCAGCAGGCCCGACACAGGGGGGGGTTCGCGGTTCTTC.

With respect to this clonotype: The junction differs from germline at one of its ends, possibly a read error. This rearrangement joins TRBV11-2 to TRBJ2-7; 7 bases are a match to TRBD1. Germline V CDR1 and CDR2: SGHAT, FQNNGV. This CDR3 contains 14 residues. The CDR3 reads CASSKGDRNYERYF. The CDR3 nucleotides are TGTGCCAGCAGTAAGGGGGACAGAAACTACGAGCGGTACTTC.

A few counts support this clonotype. This may come from a read error, since a much larger clone is one base off. This CDR3 is CVSSQDRGGQETQYF. CDR3 sequence (DNA): TGTGTCAGCAGCCAAGATCGGGGGGGCCAAGAGACCCAGTACTTC. The chain is built from TRBV4-2 and TRBJ2-5; TRBD2 agrees at 8 bases. This CDR3 has 15 residues. Germline lookup yields CDR1 LGHNA and CDR2 YNFKEQ.

Concerning this clonotype: The CDR3 does not close with the conserved phenylalanine or tryptophan, likely indicating a read error. The rearrangement uses TRBV10-3 and TRBJ2-1; 9 bases line up with TRBD2. The CDR3 extends over 15 amino acids. CDR1 is ENHRY, CDR2 SYGVKD, per germline. CDR3 DNA: TGTGCCATCAACCAATTAGCGGGAGCCTACAATAAGCAGTTCCTC. This sequence encodes CAINQLAGAYNKQFL.

Remarks on this clonotype: Germline is not matched at one junction end, which may reflect a read error. The genes are TRBV6-6 and TRBJ2-3; 9 positions agree with TRBD2. The CDR3 extends over 15 amino acids. From germline, CDR1 is MNHNY and CDR2 SVGAGI (reference sequence). CDR3 DNA: TGCGCCAGCAGTTACCTGCGGGAGGGCACGGATACGCAGTATTTT. Translated, it gives CASSYLREGTDTQYF.

As regards this clonotype: The junction differs from germline at one of its ends, possibly a read error. V and J are TRBV6-5 and TRBJ2-6; no firm D call. Germline values: CDR1 MNHEY, CDR2 SVGAGI. This CDR3 contains 14 residues. The CDR3 loop reads CASGYSARANVLTF. The DNA for the CDR3 is TGTGCCAGCGGTTACTCGGCTAGGGCCAACGTCCTGACTTTC.

This clonotype was counted many times. V is TRBV29-1 and J is TRBJ1-1; D remains unclear. Germline V gene data show CDR1 as SQVTM and CDR2 as ANQGSEA. V was cut by 5 bases and J by 1 base, with 8 bases left in between. The CDR3 length is 12 residues. CDR3 DNA sequence: TGCAGCGTTCGGGTCAAGAACACTGAAGCTTTCTTT. This translates into CSVRVKNTEAFF.

On this clonotype itself: The conserved closing phenylalanine or tryptophan is absent in this CDR3, likely reflecting a read error. CDR3 DNA: TGTGCTAGCACCTACGGCACGGGCTTACTTGGCAGTGAGCAGTTCTTA. Translated, it gives CASTYGTGLLGSEQFL. The chain links TRBV6-2 or TRBV6-3 to TRBJ2-1; D unclear. The V gene's germline CDR1 is MNHEY and CDR2 SVGEGT. This CDR3 has 16 residues.

For this clonotype: Compared with germline, one end of the junction differs, possibly owing to a read error. V usage is TRBV20-1 and J usage is TRBJ1-3; the match to TRBD1 covers 7 bases. The CDR3 length is 14 residues. Germline CDR1 is DFQATT and CDR2 is SNEGSKA (reference sequence). The CDR3 nucleotides are TGTAGTGCGGGTGACAGGGAGGCTGGAAACACCATATATTTT. Translation gives CSAGDREAGNTIYF.

This clonotype was counted between two and nine times. At one end the junction does not follow the germline gene, possibly because of a read error. The V gene is TRBV14, the J gene TRBJ2-5, with 10 nucleotides matching TRBD2. Germline V gene data show CDR1 as SGHDN and CDR2 as FVKESK. The CDR3 is 17 amino acids. For the CDR3, the DNA is TGTGCCGGCAGCCAGCAACACGGACTAGCGGCCCAAGAGACCCAGTACTTC. Its translation is CAGSQQHGLAAQETQYF.

This clonotype qualifies as medium-sized. The V call is TRBV29-1, the J call TRBJ2-3; D not resolved. Germline CDR1 SQVTM, CDR2 ANQGSEA. This CDR3 spans 14 amino acids. V lost 6 bases and J lost 4, with 17 bases in between. DNA for the CDR3: TGCAGCGTCCCCTCAGAAGGGATATCAGATACGCAGTATTTT. Translation: CSVPSEGISDTQYF.

About this clonotype: This may stem from a read error, because a much larger clone lies one nucleotide away. CDR3 DNA sequence: TGTGCCAGCAGCTTACACGGGGTCTACGAGCAGTACTTC. This sequence encodes CASSLHGVYEQYF. V gene TRBV7-9 combines with J gene TRBJ2-7, with D possibly TRBD2 on 5 matching bases. This CDR3 contains 13 residues. Trimming took off 2 bases at V and 3 bases at J, with 8 bases between the two ends. Per germline, CDR1 SEHNR and CDR2 FQNEAQ (reference sequence).

Comments on this clonotype: A read error is possible here, since a much larger clone lies one base away. The V call is TRBV10-3, the J call TRBJ2-1, with 9 bases aligning to TRBD1. V gave up 4 bases and J gave up 3 bases; unmatched junction bases: 7. Germline lookup yields CDR1 ENHRY and CDR2 SYGVKD. CDR3 length: 16 amino acids. The CDR3 DNA reads TGTGCCATCAGTGGGACAGGGGTTAATTACTACAATGAGCAGTTCTTC. It yields the protein CAISGTGVNYYNEQFF.

With respect to this clonotype: One end of the junction varies from germline; a read error may be responsible. The gene calls are TRBV11-2 and TRBJ1-1; D ambiguous. This CDR3 has 14 amino acids. The germline gives CDR1 SGHAT, CDR2 FQNNGV. The chain's CDR3 is CVSSLVTRNTEAFF. CDR3 in DNA: TGTGTCAGCAGCTTAGTAACCAGGAACACTGAAGCTTTCTTT.

The rearrangement links TRBV28 to TRBJ2-7, with D possibly matching TRBD1 (6 bases). The CDR3 runs to 14 residues. Trimming took off 3 bases at V and 3 bases at J, with 12 bases between the two ends. In germline, CDR1 is MDHEN, CDR2 SYDVKM. CDR3 bases: TGTGCCAGCAGTTTCGAAGGGGGATACTACGAGCAGTACTTC. It specifies CASSFEGGYYEQYF.

The V call is TRBV29-1, the J call TRBJ1-1; the D gene is possibly TRBD1 (6 bases). Trimming stripped 4 bases from V and 6 bases from J, with 15 bases between. CDR3 length: 13 residues. CDR1 is SQVTM and CDR2 is ANQGSEA in the germline V gene. The CDR3 loop reads CSVAGHEAPEAFF. The CDR3 region has the DNA TGCAGCGTTGCGGGACATGAAGCTCCTGAAGCTTTCTTT.

The chain carries TRBV12-3 or TRBV12-4 and TRBJ2-7, with D perhaps TRBD1 (5 bases). V dropped 11 bases and J dropped 13 bases, with 27 bases sitting between them. The length of the CDR3 is 13 residues. The CDR3 coding sequence is TGTGCCGGCACCTACTTCAGGGAAGACGATCACTACTTC. This sequence encodes CAGTYFREDDHYF.

Many counts were recorded for this clonotype. The chain employs TRBV29-1 and TRBJ2-1, with TRBD1 matching over 7 bases. The CDR3 is 13 amino acids. CDR1 is SQVTM and CDR2 is ANQGSEA in the germline V gene. With 3 bases clipped from V and 8 bases from J, the junction kept 7 bases outside the gene matches. Written as DNA, the CDR3 is TGCAGCGTTGATAAACAGGGGACCGATGAGCAGTTCTTC. Its protein product is CSVDKQGTDEQFF.

Points on this clonotype: One junction end does not reproduce the germline sequence, and a read error may be involved. The chain links TRBV11-3 to TRBJ2-1, with TRBD2 identical over 10 bases. Germline V lookup: CDR1 SGHNT, CDR2 YENEEA. The CDR3 loop spans 15 amino acids. The CDR3 reads CASSLLAGAHNGQLF. The DNA of the CDR3 is TGTGCCAGCAGCTTACTAGCGGGAGCTCACAATGGGCAGTTATTC.

In DNA form, the CDR3 reads TGCAGTGCTAGGGACACAAACACCGGGGAGCTGTTTTTT. Translation gives CSARDTNTGELFF. The chain combines TRBV20-1 with TRBJ2-2; D might be TRBD1 (5 bases). The CDR3 runs to 13 residues. The V end lost 3 bases, the J end lost 2 bases, and 7 bases lay between the germline ends. Germline CDR1 is DFQATT and CDR2 is SNEGSKA (reference sequence).

This clonotype was detected only once. A single base separates this from a much larger clone, so it may be a read error. V usage is TRBV14 and J usage is TRBJ1-4, with D perhaps matching TRBD1 (5 bases). The CDR3 has 17 amino acids. In germline, CDR1 is SGHDN, CDR2 FVKESK. V lost 4 bases to trimming and J lost 7 bases, with 22 bases between them. This CDR3 is CASSPGTGVLVSEKLFF. The CDR3 nucleotides read TGTGCCAGCAGCCCCGGGACGGGAGTCTTGGTTAGTGAAAAACTGTTTTTT.

This clonotype has more than one count but fewer than ten. This chain links TRBV19 with TRBJ1-1; 7 nucleotides line up with TRBD1. Germline CDR1 reads LNHDA; CDR2 reads SQIVND (reference sequence). The CDR3 totals 14 residues. Trimming cost V 3 bases and J 5 bases; bases outside gene matches: 6. The CDR3 DNA is TGTGCCAGTAGTATTAACAGGGGAAGGACTGAAGCTTTCTTT. Translation gives CASSINRGRTEAFF.

In its sample, this clonotype was seen once. The V call is TRBV6-4, the J call TRBJ2-1, with TRBD2 as a possible D gene (7 bases). Trimming removed 3 bases at V and 4 bases at J, with 16 bases between. This CDR3 contains 16 residues. Germline V gene lookup returns CDR1 MRHNA and CDR2 SNTAGT. DNA for the CDR3: TGTGCCAGCAGTGAGCCAGTGGGAGGGGGATACAATGAGCAGTTCTTC. Amino acid sequence: CASSEPVGGGYNEQFF.

Ten or more counts support this clonotype. The CDR3 nucleotides read TGCAGCGTTAGGACAGGTAACACTGAAGCTTTCTTT. Translation: CSVRTGNTEAFF. The chain recombines TRBV29-1 with TRBJ1-1, with 7 bases lining up with TRBD1. Unmatched junction bases numbered 2, after V lost 5 bases and J lost 2 bases. This CDR3 region has 12 residues. The germline V gene encodes CDR1 SQVTM and CDR2 ANQGSEA.

The chain couples TRBV5-6 to TRBJ2-1, with 9 nucleotides matching TRBD1. The germline gives CDR1 SGHDT, CDR2 YYEEEE. This CDR3 comprises 15 residues. V trimming: 5 bases; J trimming: 6 bases; junction bases outside the gene matches: 9. The DNA for the CDR3 is TGTGCCAGCAGTCACCGGGACAGGGATTCCAATGAGCAGTTCTTC. It codes for CASSHRDRDSNEQFF.

As regards this clonotype: Mismatch with germline at one junction end may stem from a read error. This chain uses TRBV6-1 with TRBJ2-7, with D perhaps TRBD1 (6 bases). Germline assignment: CDR1 MNHNS and CDR2 SASEGT. CDR3 size: 15 residues. The CDR3 sequence is CAGSESQGSSYDQYF. CDR3 in DNA: TGTGCCGGCAGTGAAAGTCAGGGGAGCTCCTATGATCAGTACTTC.